This T cell receptor beta chain was retrieved from a study of blood T cell repertoires in COVID-19. As for the study in general: Some COVID-19 samples were acute and others convalescent; all came from the United States, Italy and Spain. From T cells, B-cell-depleted T cells, or PBMCs came the material, which was cDNA or gDNA.

Per the original methods: Estimation of nucleated cell counts was performed using reference gene primer amplification. This table comes from immunoSEQ multiplex PCR, and its TCRdb copy is limited to in-frame clones, with some not included. That table supplies the V and J calls and clone size; D and trimming were determined from the DNA. The sample gives fewer than 300,000 clones, roughly nine tenths of which show up once; approximately 12% is in the top ten. Followed over time, Seattle patients had been enrolled while infection was active. In germline, CDR1 is SQVTM, CDR2 ANQGSEA. Trimming pared 1 base from V and 0 bases from J, leaving 7 bases between. This CDR3 has 15 amino acids.

This clonotype was sampled from a woman in her 30s with COVID-19, enrolled during active disease. What was sequenced was peripheral blood. The chain links TRBV29-1 to TRBJ2-6, with D possibly TRBD2 on 5 matching bases. The CDR3 region has the DNA TGCAGCGTTGAAGGGGAGAGCTCTGGGGCCAACGTCCTGACTTTC. Its translation: CSVEGESSGANVLTF.